The 7 T cell receptor beta chains reported below all come from one sample, sequenced in a study of Ad26.COV2.S vaccination and SARS-CoV-2 variants. Libraries were prepared by immunoSEQ multiplex PCR; TCRdb keeps only in-frame clonotypes and omits some of them. The sample includes around 300,000 clones, approximately 90% of them seen just once. The treatment: some 20 received Ad26.COV2.S at low or high dose, single or two shots; about 5 received placebo; per-sample allocation not given. The samples were gathered on day 63 after the first injection of vaccine or placebo. The sample was peripheral blood, taken in a trial of Ad26.COV2.S vaccine versus placebo. Receptors were obtained from a person aged 18-65 years who received the Ad26.COV2.S COVID-19 vaccine or a placebo.

The chain employs TRBV7-8 and TRBJ2-7, with unresolved D. Germline assignment: CDR1 SGHVS and CDR2 FQNEAQ. V was trimmed by 6 bases and J by 0 bases, leaving 18 bases between them. The CDR3 spans 16 residues. This CDR3 reads CASRSAETLSSYEQYF. The CDR3 nucleotides read TGTGCCAGCAGATCTGCCGAGACATTGAGCTCCTACGAGCAGTACTTC.

This clone was found once. The chain links TRBV9 to TRBJ2-6; unclear D gene. The CDR3 totals 16 residues. The ends were cut back, 2 bases at V and 0 bases at J, with 9 bases in the middle. Germline V gives CDR1 SGDLS, CDR2 YYNGEE. The CDR3 spells CASSVPRGSGANVLTF. The CDR3 DNA sequence: TGTGCCAGCAGCGTCCCGCGTGGCTCTGGGGCCAACGTCCTGACTTTC.

The chain employs TRBV5-1 and TRBJ1-4; no clear D. The CDR3 totals 14 residues. The V gene lost 0 bases and the J gene lost 2 bases, with 5 bases spanning the gap. CDR1 is SGHRS, CDR2 YFSETQ, per germline. In DNA form, the CDR3 reads TGCGCCAGCAGCTTGGGGGTTACTAATGAAAAACTGTTTTTT. Encoded protein: CASSLGVTNEKLFF.

The chain couples TRBV6-5 to TRBJ1-2, with D possibly matching TRBD1 (5 bases). The CDR3 extends over 13 amino acids. Looked up from germline, CDR1 is MNHEY and CDR2 is SVGAGI. Trimming cost V 5 bases and J 4 bases, with 11 bases left between them. CDR3 loop: CASSRQTSYGYTF. The CDR3, as DNA: TGTGCCAGCAGTCGACAGACAAGCTATGGCTACACCTTC.

V gene TRBV25-1 combines with J gene TRBJ1-2, with D maybe TRBD1 (5 bases). V lost 4 bases and J 5 bases, leaving 14 bases between the germline ends. The germline CDR1 and CDR2 sequences are MGHDK and SYGVNS. This CDR3 has 14 amino acids. CDR3 DNA sequence: TGTGCCAGCAGTGCCCCGACAGAATTGTATGGCTACACCTTC. This codes for CASSAPTELYGYTF.

J is TRBJ2-7 and V is TRBV6-5; no clear D. The CDR3 contains 14 residues. V lost 2 bases and J 0 bases, leaving 8 bases between the germline ends. Germline V gene data show CDR1 as MNHEY and CDR2 as SVGAGI. CDR3 in DNA: TGTGCCAGCAGTTACGGCAGGAGCTCCTACGAGCAGTACTTC. This translates into CASSYGRSSYEQYF.

The rearrangement joins TRBV30 to TRBJ2-3; maybe TRBD2 (6 bases). CDR3 size: 14 residues. Germline CDR1 reads GTSNPN; CDR2 reads SVGIG (reference sequence). The germline V and J ends were trimmed by 2 bases and 3 bases, with 12 bases remaining between them. In nucleotides, the CDR3 is TGTGCCTGGAGTCCCGGGAGTGGGACAGATACGCAGTATTTT. This encodes CAWSPGSGTDTQYF.